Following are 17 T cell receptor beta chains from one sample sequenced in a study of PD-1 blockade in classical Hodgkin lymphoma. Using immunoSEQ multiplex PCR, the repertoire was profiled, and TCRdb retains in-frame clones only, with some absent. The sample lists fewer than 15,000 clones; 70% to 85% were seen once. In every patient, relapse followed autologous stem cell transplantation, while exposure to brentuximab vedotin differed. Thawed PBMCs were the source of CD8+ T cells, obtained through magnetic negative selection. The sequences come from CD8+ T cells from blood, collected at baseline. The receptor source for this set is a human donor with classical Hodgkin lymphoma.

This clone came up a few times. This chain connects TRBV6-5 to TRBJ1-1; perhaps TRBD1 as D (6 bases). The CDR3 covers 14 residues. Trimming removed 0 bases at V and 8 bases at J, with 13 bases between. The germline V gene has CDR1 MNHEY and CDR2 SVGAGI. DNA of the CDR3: TGTGCCAGCAGTTACTCGCAGCCAGGGGTGGAAGCTTTCTTT. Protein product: CASSYSQPGVEAFF.

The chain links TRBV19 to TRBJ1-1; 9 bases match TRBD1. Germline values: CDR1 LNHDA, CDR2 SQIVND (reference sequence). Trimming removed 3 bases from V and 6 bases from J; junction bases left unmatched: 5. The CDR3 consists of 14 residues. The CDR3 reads CASSMLTGGPEAFF. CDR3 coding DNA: TGTGCCAGTAGTATGCTAACAGGGGGCCCTGAAGCTTTCTTT.

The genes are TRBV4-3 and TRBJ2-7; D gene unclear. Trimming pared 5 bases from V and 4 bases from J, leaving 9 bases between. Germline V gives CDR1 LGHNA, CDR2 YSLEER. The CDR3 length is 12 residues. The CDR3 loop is CASSANGYEQYF. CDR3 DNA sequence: TGCGCCAGCAGCGCCAATGGTTACGAGCAGTACTTC.

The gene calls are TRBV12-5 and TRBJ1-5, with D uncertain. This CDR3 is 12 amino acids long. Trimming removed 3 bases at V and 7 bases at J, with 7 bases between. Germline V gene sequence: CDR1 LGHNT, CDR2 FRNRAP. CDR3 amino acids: CASGFLGQPQHF. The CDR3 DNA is TGTGCTAGTGGTTTTCTGGGACAGCCCCAGCATTTT.

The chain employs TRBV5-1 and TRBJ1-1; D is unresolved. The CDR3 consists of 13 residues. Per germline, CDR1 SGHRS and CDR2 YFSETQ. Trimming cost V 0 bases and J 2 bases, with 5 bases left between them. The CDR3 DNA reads TGCGCCAGCAGCTTGGGCAGTAACACTGAAGCTTTCTTT. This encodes CASSLGSNTEAFF.

This CDR3 reads CASSVSPSGGPYEQYF. The CDR3 DNA reads TGTGCCAGCAGCGTTAGTCCTAGCGGGGGGCCCTACGAGCAGTACTTC. This chain joins TRBV9 and TRBJ2-7, with 11 nucleotides matching TRBD2. The V gene's germline CDR1 is SGDLS and CDR2 YYNGEE. The CDR3 contains 16 residues. The trim removed 2 bases at V and 2 bases at J, leaving 6 bases unmatched.

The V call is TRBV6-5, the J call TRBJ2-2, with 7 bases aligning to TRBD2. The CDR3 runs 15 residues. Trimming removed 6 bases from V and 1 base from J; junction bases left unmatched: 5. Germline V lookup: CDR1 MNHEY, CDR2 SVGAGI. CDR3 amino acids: CASSLAEMNTGELFF. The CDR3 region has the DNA TGTGCCAGCAGCCTAGCGGAGATGAACACCGGGGAGCTGTTTTTT.

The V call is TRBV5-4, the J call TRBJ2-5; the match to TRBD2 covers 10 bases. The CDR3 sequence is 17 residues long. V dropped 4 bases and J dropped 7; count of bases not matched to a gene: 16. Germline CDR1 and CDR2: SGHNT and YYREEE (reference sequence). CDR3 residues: CASSRPAVAGGPGTQYF. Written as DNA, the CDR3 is TGTGCCAGCAGCCGGCCGGCGGTAGCGGGGGGCCCCGGGACCCAGTACTTC.

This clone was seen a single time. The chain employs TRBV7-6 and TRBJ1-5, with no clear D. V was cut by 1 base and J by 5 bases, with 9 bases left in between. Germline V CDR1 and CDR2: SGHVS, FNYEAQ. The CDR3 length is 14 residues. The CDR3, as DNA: TGTGCCAGCAGCTTAGACGGTAATGATCAGCCCCAGCATTTT. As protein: CASSLDGNDQPQHF.

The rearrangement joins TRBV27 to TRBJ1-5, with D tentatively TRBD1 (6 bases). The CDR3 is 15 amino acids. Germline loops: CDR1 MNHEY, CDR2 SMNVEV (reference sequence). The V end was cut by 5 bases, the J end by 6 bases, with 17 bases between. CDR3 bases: TGTGCCAGCAGTGGCCTAGGGGGTGAGGGTCAGCCCCAGCATTTT. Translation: CASSGLGGEGQPQHF.

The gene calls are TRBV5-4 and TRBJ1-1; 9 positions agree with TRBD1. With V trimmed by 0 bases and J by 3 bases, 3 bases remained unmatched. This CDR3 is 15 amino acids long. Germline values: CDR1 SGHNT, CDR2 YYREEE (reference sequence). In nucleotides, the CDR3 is TGTGCCAGCAGCTTGGAGGGGACAGGGTACACTGAAGCTTTCTTT. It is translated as CASSLEGTGYTEAFF. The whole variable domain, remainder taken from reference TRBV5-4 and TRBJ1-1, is ETGVTQSPTHLIKTRGQQVTLRCSSQSGHNTVSWYQQALGQGPQFIFQYYREEENGRGNFPPRFSGLQFPNYSSELNVNALELDDSALYLCASSLEGTGYTEAFFGQGTRLTVV.

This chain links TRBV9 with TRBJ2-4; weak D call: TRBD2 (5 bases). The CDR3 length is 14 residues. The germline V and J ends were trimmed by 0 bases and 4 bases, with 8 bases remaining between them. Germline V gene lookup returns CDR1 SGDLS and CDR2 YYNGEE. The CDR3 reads CASSVGGGKNIQYF. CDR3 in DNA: TGTGCCAGCAGCGTAGGCGGAGGAAAAAACATTCAGTACTTC.

The CDR3 region has the DNA TGTGCCAGCAGCGTAGATAGCGGGGGGACCCAAGAGACCCAGTACTTC. Translating it yields CASSVDSGGTQETQYF. The chain joins TRBV9 to TRBJ2-5, with 10 bases aligning to TRBD2. The germline V gene encodes CDR1 SGDLS and CDR2 YYNGEE. The CDR3 covers 16 residues. After removal of 0 bases from V and 1 base from J, the junction contained 3 bases not matched to a gene.

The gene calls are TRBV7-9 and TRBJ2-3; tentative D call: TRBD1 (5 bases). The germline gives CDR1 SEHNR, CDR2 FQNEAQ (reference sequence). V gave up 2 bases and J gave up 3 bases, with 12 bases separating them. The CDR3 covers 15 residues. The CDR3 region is CASSLKRGWTDTQYF. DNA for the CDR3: TGTGCCAGCAGCTTAAAAAGGGGCTGGACAGATACGCAGTATTTT.

CDR3 sequence reads: CASSQEETGYYQPQHF. For the CDR3, the DNA is TGTGCCAGCAGCCAAGAAGAGACAGGATATTATCAGCCCCAGCATTTT. The chain combines TRBV4-2 with TRBJ1-5, with D possibly TRBD1 on 6 matching bases. Trimming left V 0 bases short and J 5 bases short, with 14 bases between. The CDR3 spans 16 residues. CDR1 is LGHNA, CDR2 YNFKEQ, per germline.

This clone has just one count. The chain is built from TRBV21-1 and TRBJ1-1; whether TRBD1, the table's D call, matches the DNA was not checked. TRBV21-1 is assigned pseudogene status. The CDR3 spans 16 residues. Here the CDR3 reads CASSRGLLMWNTEAFF. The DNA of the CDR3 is TGTGCCAGCAGCAGGGGGCTCTTGATGTGGAACACTGAAGCTTTCTTT.

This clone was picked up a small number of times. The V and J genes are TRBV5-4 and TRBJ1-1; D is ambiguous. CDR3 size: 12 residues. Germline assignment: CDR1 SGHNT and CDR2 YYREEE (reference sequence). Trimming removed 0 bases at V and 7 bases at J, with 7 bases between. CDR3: CASSLERLEAFF. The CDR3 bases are TGTGCCAGCAGCTTGGAGCGGCTTGAAGCTTTCTTT.